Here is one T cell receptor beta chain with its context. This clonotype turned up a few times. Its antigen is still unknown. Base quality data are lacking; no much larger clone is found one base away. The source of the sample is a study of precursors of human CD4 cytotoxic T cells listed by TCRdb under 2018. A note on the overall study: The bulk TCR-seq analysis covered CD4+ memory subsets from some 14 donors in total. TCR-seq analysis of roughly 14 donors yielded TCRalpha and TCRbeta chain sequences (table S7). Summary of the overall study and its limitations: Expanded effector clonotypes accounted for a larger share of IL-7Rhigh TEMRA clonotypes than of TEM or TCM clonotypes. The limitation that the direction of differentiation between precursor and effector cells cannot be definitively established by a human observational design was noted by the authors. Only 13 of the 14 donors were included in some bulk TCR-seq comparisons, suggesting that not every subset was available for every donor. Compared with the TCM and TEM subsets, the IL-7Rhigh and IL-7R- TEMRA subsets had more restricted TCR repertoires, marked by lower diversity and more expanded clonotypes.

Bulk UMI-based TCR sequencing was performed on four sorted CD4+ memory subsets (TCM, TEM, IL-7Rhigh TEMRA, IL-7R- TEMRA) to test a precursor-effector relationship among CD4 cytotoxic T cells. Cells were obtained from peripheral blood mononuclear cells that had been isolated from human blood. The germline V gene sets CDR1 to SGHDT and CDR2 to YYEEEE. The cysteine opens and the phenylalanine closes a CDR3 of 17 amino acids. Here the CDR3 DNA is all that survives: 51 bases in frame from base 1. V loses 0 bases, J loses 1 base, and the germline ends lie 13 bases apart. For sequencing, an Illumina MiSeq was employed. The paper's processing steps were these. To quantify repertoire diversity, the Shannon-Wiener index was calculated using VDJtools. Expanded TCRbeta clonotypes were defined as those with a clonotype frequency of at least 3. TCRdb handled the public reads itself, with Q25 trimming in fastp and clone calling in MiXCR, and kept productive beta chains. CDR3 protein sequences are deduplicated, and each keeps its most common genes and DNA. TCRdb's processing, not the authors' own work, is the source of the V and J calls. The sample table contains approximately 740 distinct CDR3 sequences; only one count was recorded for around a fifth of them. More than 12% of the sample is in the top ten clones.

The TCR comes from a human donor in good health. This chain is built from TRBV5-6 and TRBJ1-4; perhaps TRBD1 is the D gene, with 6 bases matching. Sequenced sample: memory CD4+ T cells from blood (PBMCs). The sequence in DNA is TGTGCCAGCAGCTTGGGACAGGACCTACTAACTAATGAAAAACTGTTTTTT. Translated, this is CASSLGQDLLTNEKLFF.